This TCR beta chain was obtained from a study of T cells in Graves' hyperthyroidism and ophthalmopathy. This clonotype was found many times. Its antigen is still unknown. Uncontrolled infection, other autoimmune disease, pregnancy and lactation each barred patients from inclusion. Clinicians diagnosed patients from clinical symptoms, serum thyroxine and TRAb, thyroid ultrasound and orbital computed tomography. Regions amplified from RNA transcripts were the TCR beta CDR3 regions. The HTBI primer set drove a first-round RT-PCR of the TCR CDR3. Each CDR3 protein is one row after TCRdb ran MiXCR on the multiplex PCR reads. The sample includes 300,000 to 450,000 distinct CDR3 sequences, around a sixth seen only once; the top ten take roughly 26%. Notes on the study in general: Blood also carried most thyroid clonotypes expanded above 0.001. Median prediction lead before ophthalmopathy onset was about 6.7 months with the model.

The sequencing sample was made of blood. The sequence was obtained from a woman younger than 30 with Graves' hyperthyroidism that later progressed to Graves' ophthalmopathy.

The CDR3 is CASSGRDGRFQETQYF. CDR3 nucleotides: TGTGCCAGCAGCGGCCGGGACGGACGTTTCCAAGAGACCCAGTACTTC. The chain combines TRBV11-3 with TRBJ2-5; D might be TRBD1 or TRBD2, each matching 5 bases. The V gene lost 5 bases and the J gene lost 1 base, with 17 bases spanning the gap. Germline V gene data show CDR1 as SGHNT and CDR2 as YENEEA. This CDR3 has 16 residues.